Given below is one TCR beta chain in context. What it recognizes is unknown. Peripheral blood CD8+ and CD4+ T cells were profiled by TCR beta sequencing. TEMRA cells were FACS-enriched, while CD8+ and CD4+ T cells were negatively isolated. The V gene's germline CDR1 is MNHEY and CDR2 SMNVEV (reference sequence). This CDR3 region has 16 residues. Trimming removed 4 bases from V and 5 bases from J; junction bases left unmatched: 12. This sample was taken from a study of CD8 T cells in Susac syndrome. Study outcomes and limitations: The study recognized that the number of individuals in its TCR sequencing and HLA analysis was relatively small.

After extraction with the RNeasy kit, roughly 0.45 to 1 ug of the RNA was reverse transcribed using random hexamers. TCRdb used MiXCR to reprocess the immunoSEQ multiplex PCR reads, holding one entry per CDR3 protein. Here the sample spans around 230,000 distinct CDR3 sequences, 95% being singletons. The material sequenced was CD4+ T cells from PBMCs. This TCR was recovered from a human donor with multiple sclerosis. The rearrangement joins TRBV27 to TRBJ2-7; 9 bases fit TRBD1. CDR3 sequence (DNA): TGTGCCAGCAGTTGGATTGGGGGGACAGGGACCGACGAGCAGTACTTC. Its translation: CASSWIGGTGTDEQYF.